What follows describes a single T cell receptor beta chain. The antigen is not known. There were no recent acute infections or vaccinations among the donors, who were healthy HIV-negative adults. This sample is part of a study of shared clonotypes between healthy human individuals. The study's findings and limits: Rarefaction showed that sequencing of sorted subsets was incomplete (despite large depth).

Germline trimming cut 3 bases from V and 3 bases from J; bases unmatched to any gene: 9. The CDR3 length is 16 residues. CDR1 is LNHDA, CDR2 SQIVND, per germline (reference sequence). Assay execution took place at the deep level. Several immunoSEQ plates held equal portions of the genomic DNA taken from each subset. Libraries were prepared by immunoSEQ multiplex PCR; TCRdb keeps only in-frame clonotypes and omits some of them. The sample records millions of clones, approximately 94% being singletons. The chain links TRBV19 to TRBJ1-2; 8 bases agree with TRBD1. The sequence was obtained from a man in his late teens or twenties in good health. The material sequenced was naive CD4+ T cells sorted from blood. Subset here: CD45RA+ positively selected. The CDR3 loop is CASSIRVQGADYGYTF. CDR3 nucleotides: TGTGCCAGTAGTATTCGGGTTCAGGGGGCAGACTATGGCTACACCTTC.